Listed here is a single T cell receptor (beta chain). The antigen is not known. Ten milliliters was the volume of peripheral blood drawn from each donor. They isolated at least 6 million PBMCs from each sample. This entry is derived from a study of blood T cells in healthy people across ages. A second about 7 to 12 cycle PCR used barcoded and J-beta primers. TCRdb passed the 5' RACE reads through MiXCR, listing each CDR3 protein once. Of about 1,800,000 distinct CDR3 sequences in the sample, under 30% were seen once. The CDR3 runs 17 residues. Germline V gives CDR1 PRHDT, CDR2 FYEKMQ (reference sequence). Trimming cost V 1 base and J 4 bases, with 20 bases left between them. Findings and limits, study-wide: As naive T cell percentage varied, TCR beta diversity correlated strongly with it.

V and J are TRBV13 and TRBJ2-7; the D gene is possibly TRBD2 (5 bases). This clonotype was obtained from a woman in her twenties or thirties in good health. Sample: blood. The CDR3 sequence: CASSLATMRAPLYEQYF. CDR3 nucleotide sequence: TGTGCCAGCAGCTTAGCCACCATGCGGGCACCCCTTTACGAGCAGTACTTC.